This TCR beta chain came from a study of OX40 agonist ivuxolimab in advanced cancers. Study as a whole: The patients got ivuxolimab, which is an agonistic anti-OX40 (CD134) antibody.

This table comes from immunoSEQ multiplex PCR, and its TCRdb copy is limited to in-frame clones, with some not included. The table records 15,000 or so clones, approximately 80% of them present only once. This CDR3 region has 15 residues. The V gene lost 7 bases and the J gene lost 0 bases, with 13 bases spanning the gap. From germline, CDR1 is MNHEY and CDR2 SMNVEV (reference sequence). In the case of this clone: Its antigen is undetermined.

The study's findings and limits: There were, on average, more expanded clones in CD8+ T cells than in CD4+. Circulating CD4+ and CD8+ T cells showed clonal expansion by week 6 at 0.1 to 3.0 mg/kg. Partial responders at 0.1-3.0 mg/kg had among the lowest clonal expansion.

The sequence came from an adult with an advanced solid tumor such as melanoma, head and neck, liver or kidney cancer. This chain links TRBV27 with TRBJ2-1, with D tentatively TRBD2 (5 bases). The sequenced sample was CD4+ or CD8+ T cells sorted from blood, obtained in a trial of the OX40 agonist ivuxolimab. CDR3 sequence (DNA): TGTGCCAGCACCCCTGCTGGGAGCTCCTACAATGAGCAGTTCTTC. Translating gives CASTPAGSSYNEQFF.